Reported below is one TCR beta chain. Its specificity is not known. The sample belongs to a study of OX40 agonist ivuxolimab in advanced cancers. The assay was immunoSEQ multiplex PCR, and TCRdb's table has in-frame clones only and misses some. The sample has 65,000 to 70,000 clones; almost 90% are singletons. The study's findings and limits: Partly responding patients at 0.1-3.0 mg/kg showed some of the smallest clonal expansion. Within 6 weeks, CD4+ and CD8+ blood T cells expanded clonally at 0.1 to 3.0 mg/kg.

V lost 3 bases and J 1 base, leaving 12 bases between the germline ends. The CDR3 contains 15 residues. The germline V gene has CDR1 MNHGY and CDR2 SVAAGI. This sequence joins TRBV6-9 and TRBJ1-1; D is uncertain. The material was CD4+ or CD8+ T cells sorted from blood, obtained in a trial of the OX40 agonist ivuxolimab. The receptor was isolated from an adult with an advanced solid tumor such as melanoma, head and neck, liver or kidney cancer. CDR3 bases: TGTGCCAGCAGTTACTCGAGAAGGGCGAACACTGAAGCTTTCTTT. Its protein is CASSYSRRANTEAFF.